A selection of T cell receptor beta chains follows, all from one sample in a study of a mutant IDH1 vaccine in newly diagnosed glioma. Here immunoSEQ multiplex PCR was the method, and the copy in TCRdb shows in-frame clones only, minus some. Among under 95,000 clones listed, 91% were seen once. These TCRs' antigens remain unknown. The material sequenced was PBMCs, taken from a glioma patient whose treatment included an IDH1 peptide vaccine. These receptors were collected from a woman aged 45-65 years with glioma. Each CDR3 is given with its conserved first and last residue. A D gene is named only where the DNA matches it firmly. Only part of the rows carry a size: once, few, many, or a class if the clone is expanded.

.	TRBJ1-1	.	TRBV19	TGTGCCAGTAGGATGGACGGCACTGAAGCTTTCTTT	CASRMDGTEAFF
.	TRBJ2-7	TRBD2	TRBV28	TGTGCCAGCAGCCCACGCGGGATAGCGGGAGCCACCTACGAGCAGTACTTC	CASSPRGIAGATYEQYF
once	TRBJ1-1	.	TRBV9	TGTGCCAGCAGCTTCTCCGGGACCTCCTTCACTGAAGCTTTCTTT	CASSFSGTSFTEAFF
.	TRBJ2-7	TRBD1	TRBV25-1	TGTGCCAGCAGTGGGGACAGGGGGAATTCCTACGAGCAGTACTTC	CASSGDRGNSYEQYF
.	TRBJ1-1	.	TRBV7-9	TGTGCCAGCAGGGCAACAGGGACATATGAAGCTTTCTTT	CASRATGTYEAFF
.	TRBJ2-5	.	TRBV6-6	TGTGCCAGCAGTTACTCTGAGGGGTACCAAGAGACCCAGTACTTC	CASSYSEGYQETQYF
.	TRBJ2-1	.	TRBV29-1	TGCAGCGCTAGTCCGGGGTTCAATGAGCAGTTCTTC	CSASPGFNEQFF
.	TRBJ2-1	.	TRBV28	TGTGCCAGCAATTACGACCGGAGGCTAAACAATGAGCAGTTCTTC	CASNYDRRLNNEQFF
.	TRBJ1-4	.	TRBV30	TGTGCCTGGAGTGTACCTCACCTGCTAGGTGAAAAACTGTTTTTT	CAWSVPHLLGEKLFF
.	TRBJ1-2	.	TRBV5-1	TGCGCCAGCAGCTTGGAAGGGGGTACCGGCTACACCTTC	CASSLEGGTGYTF
.	TRBJ1-5	TRBD1	TRBV30	TGTGCCTGGAGTGTGGGACAGGGGAGGGGTCAGCCCCAGCATTTT	CAWSVGQGRGQPQHF
.	TRBJ2-5	.	TRBV5-1	TGCGCCAGCAGCTTGGAGGTGGACGCCCAACAAGAGACCCAGTACTTC	CASSLEVDAQQETQYF
.	TRBJ2-3	.	TRBV7-8	TGTGCCAGCAGGGAGGCGCGGAGGACAGATACGCAGTATTTT	CASREARRTDTQYF
.	TRBJ2-7	.	TRBV29-1	TGCAGCGTTATCCAGGGGCGTGTGGACGAGCAGTACTTC	CSVIQGRVDEQYF
.	TRBJ1-5	.	TRBV10-3	TGTGCCATCAGTGAAAGGGGTAGGGGCAATCAGCCCCAGCATTTT	CAISERGRGNQPQHF
.	TRBJ2-3	.	TRBV5-1	TGCGCCAGCAGCTTGGCCGGCGGCGGTAACACAGATACGCAGTATTTT	CASSLAGGGNTDTQYF